These T cell receptor beta chains were read from a single sample in a study of identical twins. One entry per CDR3 protein results from TCRdb running MiXCR on the 5' RACE reads. The profile covers 350,000 or so distinct CDR3 sequences, with approximately 9.1% appearing a single time and 8% to 9.5% taken by the ten largest. The sequenced sample consisted of naive T cells sorted from blood. The receptors stem from a woman in her forties or fifties in good health. Each CDR3 is given without its conserved first and last residue.

V: TRBV5-1
CDR3: ASSPQGQYEQY

V: TRBV11-2
CDR3: ASSLGWGLGETQY

V: TRBV6-2/TRBV6-3
CDR3: ASSWGVGVETQY

V: TRBV12-3/TRBV12-4
CDR3: ASSYSQSGYEQY

V: TRBV3-1
CDR3: ASNSGQDTEAF

V: TRBV7-9
CDR3: ASSWKEEGEAF

V: TRBV4-1
CDR3: ASSQAGVGDEQY

V: TRBV27
CDR3: ASSRSGGPRVEQF

V: TRBV10-3
CDR3: AINRGWGTEAF

V: TRBV5-1
CDR3: ASSTQGPRNEQY

V: TRBV29-1
CDR3: SVEGTDNEKLF

V: TRBV6-5
CDR3: ASSYGTGPFFTDTQY

V: TRBV29-1
CDR3: SASRGGETQY

V: TRBV4-1
CDR3: ASSQELYGQPQH

V: TRBV2
CDR3: ASSDLRRTSYNEQF

V: TRBV5-1
CDR3: ASRRGSNEKLF

V: TRBV20-1
CDR3: SASQGTEAF

V: TRBV14
CDR3: ASSQVASGTHEQF

V: TRBV3-1
CDR3: ASSQDSWAGRT

V: TRBV12-3/TRBV12-4
CDR3: ASRLQGSLGEQY

V: TRBV14
CDR3: ASSPVRPYEQY

V: TRBV20-1
CDR3: SALAEPETQY

V: TRBV5-1
CDR3: ASAPGGRTGVNEQF

V: TRBV4-1
CDR3: ASSQGTGYNEQF

V: TRBV5-1
CDR3: ASSFQRPGELF

V: TRBV29-1
CDR3: SVESALADEQF

V: TRBV12-3/TRBV12-4
CDR3: ASSFRAGERDEQF

V: TRBV20-1
CDR3: SARRTSGKETQY

V: TRBV28
CDR3: ASNSLRSYNEQF

V: TRBV29-1
CDR3: SVEDGLAAQETQY

V: TRBV12-3/TRBV12-4
CDR3: ASRSIPTPGLAGGYLLGDTQY

V: TRBV3-1
CDR3: ASSQDPGWGNTQY

V: TRBV3-1
CDR3: ASSQVLGGRNYGYT

V: TRBV13
CDR3: ASSLNGLSSYNEQF

V: TRBV7-9
CDR3: ASSSEGLAEAF